The present TCR beta chain was sequenced within a study of T cells in Graves' hyperthyroidism and ophthalmopathy. Study details: Staff took peripheral blood when the initial diagnosis was made, before any treatment began.

In its sample, this clonotype was seen a few times. What was amplified from RNA transcripts were TCR beta CDR3 regions. TCR CDR3 regions were first amplified by RT-PCR with HTBI primers. TCRdb reprocessed the multiplex PCR reads via MiXCR and lists one record per CDR3 protein. The sample lists hundreds of thousands of distinct CDR3 sequences, around 19% seen once, with around 17% in the top ten. Diagnostic assessment was based on clinical symptoms, serum thyroxine and TRAb, thyroid ultrasound and orbital computed tomography. The study collected blood at first hyperthyroidism diagnosis, before any ophthalmopathy symptoms arose. With V trimmed by 2 bases and J by 9 bases, 3 bases remained unmatched. CDR1 is SEHNR, CDR2 FQNEAQ, per germline (reference sequence). The CDR3 loop spans 13 amino acids.

This chain connects TRBV7-9 to TRBJ2-1; 8 positions match TRBD2. The material sequenced was blood. The sequence came from a woman aged 50 to 65 with Graves' hyperthyroidism that later progressed to Graves' ophthalmopathy. The DNA of the CDR3 is TGTGCCAGCAGCTTATATAGCGGGGCTGAGCAGTTCTTC. Encoded protein: CASSLYSGAEQFF. The full variable domain, in which reference TRBV7-9 and TRBJ2-1 provide the parts outside the CDR3, is DTGVSQNPRHKITKRGQNVTFRCDPISEHNRLYWYRQTLGQGPEFLTYFQNEAQLEKSRLLSDRFSAERPKGSFSTLEIQRTEQGDSAMYLCASSLYSGAEQFFGPGTRLTVL.